Below, 4 T cell receptor beta chains from the same sample are listed, as sequenced in a study of CD8 T cells in ankylosing spondylitis (TCRdb year 2017). Summary of the overall study and its limitations: Blood from ankylosing spondylitis patients appeared to be characterized by a TCR beta motif composed of about eight highly homologous amino acid variants.

Antigens for these TCRs are unknown. Receptor amplification or capture employed 5' RACE. Reads for this sample came from an Illumina HiSeq 2500. Through fastp at Q25 and MiXCR, TCRdb rebuilt clones from the public reads, retaining in-frame beta chains. Each entry is one CDR3 protein sequence, shown with its most common DNA and genes. The sample contains 500,000 to 550,000 distinct CDR3 sequences, 12% of them found a single time. 6.8% of the sample rests with the top ten. The sequenced sample consisted of blood, either unsorted or a sorted T cell fraction (not recorded which). The receptors were gathered from a male donor with ankylosing spondylitis.

The rearrangement links TRBV10-3 to TRBJ2-2; no clear D. Germline values: CDR1 ENHRY, CDR2 SYGVKD. CDR3 size: 16 residues. The V gene lost 0 bases and the J gene lost 4 bases, with 12 bases spanning the gap. CDR3 coding DNA: TGTGCCATCAGTGAGTCGACACCCCGCGGCACCGGGGAGCTGTTTTTT. As protein: CAISESTPRGTGELFF.

Only a few counts were recorded for this clonotype. The rearrangement uses TRBV12-3 or TRBV12-4 and TRBJ2-5; D possibly corresponds to TRBD2 (5 bases). This CDR3 is 13 amino acids long. Trimming cost V 3 bases and J 3 bases, with 8 bases left between them. CDR3 coding DNA: TGTGCCAGCAGTTTGTCCGGGAAAGAGACCCAGTACTTC. Its protein is CASSLSGKETQYF.

This clonotype has a single count. This chain links TRBV7-9 with TRBJ2-1; D is perhaps TRBD2 (5 bases). Germline V gene sequence: CDR1 SEHNR, CDR2 FQNEAQ (reference sequence). This CDR3 comprises 13 residues. The V gene lost 5 bases and the J gene lost 6 bases, with 11 bases spanning the gap. The CDR3 reads CASSPDAGNEQFF. The CDR3 region has the DNA TGTGCCAGCAGCCCCGACGCGGGCAATGAGCAGTTCTTC. The full variable domain, in which reference TRBV7-9 and TRBJ2-1 provide the parts outside the CDR3, is DTGVSQNPRHKITKRGQNVTFRCDPISEHNRLYWYRQTLGQGPEFLTYFQNEAQLEKSRLLSDRFSAERPKGSFSTLEIQRTEQGDSAMYLCASSPDAGNEQFFGPGTRLTVL.

The chain links TRBV20-1 to TRBJ2-7, with TRBD2 as a possible D gene (6 bases). This CDR3 contains 15 residues. With 0 bases removed from V and 5 bases from J, the gap between germline ends came to 17 bases. The germline V gene encodes CDR1 DFQATT and CDR2 SNEGSKA (reference sequence). DNA of the CDR3: TGCAGTGCTAGAGATCCCCGGGGGAGAGGTGACGAGCAGTACTTC. Residues: CSARDPRGRGDEQYF.